This is a list of T cell receptor beta chains from one sample in a study of blood T cell repertoires in COVID-19. This table comes from immunoSEQ multiplex PCR, and its TCRdb copy is limited to in-frame clones, with some not included. The data show fewer than 300,000 clones, with under 90% seen just once and approximately 9% held by the top ten. Sequencing input: peripheral blood. Every receptor here comes from a human donor in a cohort sampled during active COVID-19. CDR3s include the opening cysteine and the closing phenylalanine or tryptophan. Each record gives: clone size, CDR3 length, D gene, V gene, CDR3 protein. D genes are given only for firm matches. Clone sizes are given selectively: once, few, many, or a class where the clone is expanded.

>-|18|TRBD2|TRBV18
CASSPPGLAGEGTGELFF
>few|16|TRBD2|TRBV27
CASSLSELAGLREQYF
>-|15|-|TRBV18
CASSPPNRSYNEQFF
>once|16|-|TRBV7-9
CASSLWQTTSTDTQYF
>once|17|TRBD1|TRBV6-1
CASSANIGQGFGETQYF
>-|14|-|TRBV4-1
CASSPLAGSYEQYF
>few|15|TRBD2|TRBV7-9
CASSSLAGSHNEQFF
>-|13|TRBD2|TRBV24-1
CATSVAGGETQYF
>-|17|TRBD2|TRBV5-4
CASSLRLAGVPIETQYF
>-|16|TRBD1|TRBV19
CASSPRQGGIGQPQHF
>-|14|-|TRBV11-2
CASSLDRARAEQYF
>-|15|-|TRBV7-2
CASSLAGSSLSGYTF
>-|14|TRBD1|TRBV5-1
CASRGTGGNTEAFF
>-|15|-|TRBV7-2
CASSLRVGGEYEQYF
>-|15|-|TRBV19
CASTTDGLSNQPQHF
>-|15|TRBD2|TRBV7-9
CASSTGGLLRETQYF
>-|14|-|TRBV6-5
CATSTATAYNEQFF
>-|12|-|TRBV29-1
CSVYWNTGELFF
>-|14|-|TRBV18
CASSQSQGQETQYF
>-|15|TRBD1|TRBV2
CASSFPGTGLDEQYF
>-|14|TRBD1|TRBV6-5
CASSPGTGRGEAFF
>-|15|-|TRBV5-4
CASSLASGRGEKLFF
>-|16|-|TRBV19
CASSSSAGSSYNEQFF
>-|14|TRBD2|TRBV19
CASSTRSGGETQYF
>once|14|-|TRBV29-1
CSVDAGSGSYEQYF
>-|15|TRBD1|TRBV6-1
CASSDKGQGNSPLHF
>-|15|-|TRBV19
CASSIGGGRAYEQYF
>-|14|-|TRBV19
CASSITRVRSPLHF
>once|18|TRBD2|TRBV10-3
CAISPNYITGGGTDTQYF
>-|15|-|TRBV7-2
CASSARDLITDTQYF
>-|14|TRBD1|TRBV9
CASSRDSTNYGYTF
>-|18|TRBD2|TRBV10-2
CASSPFRGSSGGIYEQYF
>-|12|-|TRBV3-1/TRBV3-2
CASRQWNSPLHF
>-|17|-|TRBV11-2
CASSLQQTGFFTDTQYF
>-|12|-|TRBV30
CAIRGWDTEAFF
>-|15|TRBD2|TRBV6-5
CASSSGTSGGYEQYF
>-|14|-|TRBV5-1
CASSRGGENQPQHF
>-|14|TRBD2|TRBV6-5
CASQREGRLDTQYF
>few|17|TRBD1|TRBV10-3
CAISGPQGHGGVTEAFF
>-|13|TRBD1|TRBV18
CASSRDRFTEAFF
>once|14|-|TRBV7-8
CASIPGTLNTEAFF
>once|20|TRBD1|TRBV10-3
CAISDRDTGTATTHGNTIYF
>-|13|-|TRBV3-1/TRBV3-2
CASRTFLKETQYF
>-|17|TRBD1|TRBV14
CASSQAYRGTGIYGYTF
>few|15|TRBD2|TRBV6-5
CASSYSGGGVNEQFF
>few|17|-|TRBV5-1
CASSLEYGRGKTYEQYF
>-|13|TRBD1|TRBV11-3
CASSLRTGNEQYF
>-|13|-|TRBV11-2
CASSRTFFYEQYF
>once|15|-|TRBV6-6
CASSQTSRSNYGYTF